The 20 T cell receptor beta chains below were found in one sample sequenced in a study of shared clonotypes between healthy human individuals. Here immunoSEQ multiplex PCR was the method, and the copy in TCRdb shows in-frame clones only, minus some. The sample includes under 1,100,000 clones, approximately 80% of them seen just once. The sample consisted of memory CD4+ T cells from PBMCs. The subset denotes: CD45RA-negative fraction. The receptors stem from a man younger than 35 in good health. Some clones in this sample may be carry-over from other donors' samples.

This clone turned up a few times. The chain links TRBV30 to TRBJ1-5; TRBD1 agrees at 9 bases. The V segment lost 0 bases and the J segment 10 bases; nucleotides outside the gene matches: 7. Germline CDR1 and CDR2: GTSNPN and SVGIG (reference sequence). The CDR3 has 14 amino acids. Written as DNA, the CDR3 is TGTGCCTGGAGTGTACGACAGGGGGGTCAACCCCAGCATTTT. It codes for CAWSVRQGGQPQHF.

The rearrangement links TRBV28 to TRBJ2-1; 8 nucleotides align to TRBD2. The CDR3 runs 16 residues. J lost 2 bases, V lost 7 bases, and 10 bases had no gene match. The germline V gene has CDR1 MDHEN and CDR2 SYDVKM. The CDR3 is CASIPGGQGPYNEQFF. CDR3 DNA: TGTGCCAGCATTCCGGGGGGGCAGGGGCCCTACAATGAGCAGTTCTTC.

The chain joins TRBV5-6 to TRBJ2-2; 7 nucleotides agree with TRBD1. The CDR3 totals 17 residues. Trimming cost V 3 bases and J 2 bases; bases outside gene matches: 10. Germline V gene data show CDR1 as SGHDT and CDR2 as YYEEEE. The CDR3 DNA reads TGTGCCAGCAGCTCAACAGGGGTCCGCCCCAACACCGGGGAGCTGTTTTTT. It specifies CASSSTGVRPNTGELFF.

This CDR3 is CASRMTGDYGYTF. CDR3 DNA sequence: TGTGCCAGCAGAATGACAGGGGACTATGGCTACACCTTC. The rearrangement uses TRBV6-5 and TRBJ1-2; TRBD1 aligns across 8 bases. The V segment lost 6 bases and the J segment 3 bases; nucleotides outside the gene matches: 3. Germline V gene lookup returns CDR1 MNHEY and CDR2 SVGAGI. This CDR3 region has 13 residues.

V usage is TRBV5-6 and J usage is TRBJ1-2, with D maybe TRBD1 (5 bases). Trimming removed 4 bases at V and 8 bases at J, with 15 bases between. The CDR3 is 13 residues long. Looked up from germline, CDR1 is SGHDT and CDR2 is YYEEEE. As DNA, the CDR3 is TGTGCCAGCAGCCCAGGGCCAATAGCGGGCTACACCTTC. Translation gives CASSPGPIAGYTF.

CDR3 DNA: TGTGCCAGCAGTTCCGGCAGGGAAGAGACCCAGTACTTC. Amino acid sequence: CASSSGREETQYF. The chain recombines TRBV2 with TRBJ2-5; TRBD1 might be the D (5 bases). Between the trimmed V and J ends, which lost 5 bases and 3 bases, there was a span of 10 bases. Germline V gives CDR1 SNHLY, CDR2 FYNNEI. The CDR3 consists of 13 residues.

To note about this clone: This may be a read error: a much more frequent sequence differs by one nucleotide. Other DNA sequences within the sample encode an identical CDR3. This chain links TRBV29-1 with TRBJ2-3; 8 nucleotides match TRBD2. From germline, CDR1 is SQVTM and CDR2 ANQGSEA. V was pared by 5 bases and J by 6 bases, with 10 bases of the junction left unmatched. CDR3 size: 14 residues. CDR3 bases: TGCAGCGTTTACGGCGGGACGGGAGGGGATACGCAGTATTTT. This sequence encodes CSVYGGTGGDTQYF.

This clone was detected many times. The rearrangement links TRBV28 to TRBJ2-7; tentatively, D is TRBD2 (5 bases). The V and J ends lost 5 bases and 6 bases respectively, with 14 bases between them. Germline V gene lookup returns CDR1 MDHEN and CDR2 SYDVKM. The CDR3 contains 13 residues. The CDR3, as DNA: TGTGCCAGCAGTGCCGGAGGTCCTTCCGAGCAGTACTTC. As protein: CASSAGGPSEQYF.

The chain joins TRBV27 to TRBJ1-2; 7 positions agree with TRBD1. The germline gives CDR1 MNHEY, CDR2 SMNVEV (reference sequence). Trimming took 1 base from V and 8 from J; bases not matched to a gene: 4. This CDR3 contains 13 residues. CDR3 in amino acids: CASSLWDRSGYTF. CDR3 nucleotide sequence: TGTGCCAGCAGTTTATGGGACAGATCGGGCTACACCTTC.

The genes are TRBV19 and TRBJ2-5; 8 nucleotides align to TRBD1. The assigned J gene may be wrong: the sequence end matches TRBJ2-7 better. Germline CDR1 and CDR2: LNHDA and SQIVND (reference sequence). The length of the CDR3 is 15 residues. The CDR3: CASQLSGTGTYEQYF. DNA for the CDR3: TGTGCCAGTCAGTTGTCCGGGACAGGTACCTACGAGCAGTACTTC.

This chain links TRBV11-3 with TRBJ2-7; possible D gene TRBD1, 6 bases. Germline V lookup: CDR1 SGHNT, CDR2 YENEEA. This CDR3 region has 13 residues. The germline V and J ends were trimmed by 5 bases and 6 bases, with 14 bases remaining between them. CDR3: CASSLGGIGEQYF. For the CDR3, the DNA is TGTGCCAGCAGCCTAGGGGGAATCGGCGAGCAGTACTTC.

The chain links TRBV27 to TRBJ1-3; D may be TRBD1 (6 bases). V gave up 0 bases and J gave up 2 bases, with 11 bases separating them. Germline CDR1 MNHEY, CDR2 SMNVEV (reference sequence). This CDR3 has 16 residues. The DNA of the CDR3 is TGTGCCAGCAGTTTATCGGAGCCAGGGGCTGGAAACACCATATATTTT. It translates to CASSLSEPGAGNTIYF.

The V gene is TRBV28, the J gene TRBJ2-7, with a tentative D call TRBD1 (6 bases). CDR1 is MDHEN and CDR2 is SYDVKM in the germline V gene. Trimming shortened V by 6 bases and J by 2 bases, and 14 bases separated the two germline ends. The CDR3 has 14 residues. The CDR3 region is CASRRTAPTYEQYF. CDR3 DNA sequence: TGTGCCAGCAGAAGGACAGCTCCTACCTACGAGCAGTACTTC.

This clone was observed a few times. This chain links TRBV2 with TRBJ1-5; the D is unclear. From germline, CDR1 is SNHLY and CDR2 FYNNEI. The CDR3 runs 14 residues. V was cut by 5 bases and J by 2 bases, with 10 bases left in between. The CDR3 DNA is TGTGCCAGCAGTTGGACTCGTGGCAATCAGCCCCAGCATTTT. It yields the protein CASSWTRGNQPQHF.

This chain connects TRBV6-5 to TRBJ2-7; the match to TRBD1 covers 8 bases. There are 15 residues in the CDR3. From germline, CDR1 is MNHEY and CDR2 SVGAGI. With V trimmed by 5 bases and J by 0 bases, 6 bases remained unmatched. CDR3: CASSPPGQDSYEQYF. In DNA form, the CDR3 reads TGTGCCAGCAGTCCTCCGGGACAGGACTCCTACGAGCAGTACTTC.

This sequence joins TRBV7-2 and TRBJ2-7; 10 bases fit TRBD1. With V trimmed by 5 bases and J by 7 bases, 11 bases remained unmatched. This CDR3 is 15 amino acids long. Germline assignment: CDR1 SGHTA and CDR2 FQGNSA. The CDR3 sequence is CASSGGTGVLREQYF. The CDR3 DNA follows: TGTGCCAGCAGCGGGGGGACAGGGGTATTGAGGGAGCAGTACTTC.

The V call is TRBV6-5, the J call TRBJ2-7; the match to TRBD2 covers 7 bases. Losses at the gene ends were 2 bases for V and 6 bases for J; bases not matched to a gene: 4. Looked up from germline, CDR1 is MNHEY and CDR2 is SVGAGI. CDR3 length: 13 residues. The CDR3 DNA is TGTGCCAGCAGTTACGGGGCGGGGGTCGAGCAGTACTTC. The encoded protein is CASSYGAGVEQYF.

This rearrangement joins TRBV5-1 to TRBJ1-4; D might be TRBD1 (5 bases). The V end was cut by 2 bases, the J end by 4 bases, with 9 bases between. The CDR3 extends over 14 amino acids. CDR1 is SGHRS and CDR2 is YFSETQ in the germline V gene. The CDR3 DNA is TGCGCCAGCAGCTTCGCAGGGAGTAATGAAAAACTGTTTTTT. It codes for CASSFAGSNEKLFF. The entire variable domain, with the rest obtained from reference TRBV5-1 and TRBJ1-4, is as follows: KAGVTQTPRYLIKTRGQQVTLSCSPISGHRSVSWYQQTPGQGLQFLFEYFSETQRNKGNFPGRFSGRQFSNSRSEMNVSTLELGDSALYLCASSFAGSNEKLFFGSGTQLSVL.

The chain employs TRBV10-3 and TRBJ2-1, with 8 bases lining up with TRBD2. Germline V gene sequence: CDR1 ENHRY, CDR2 SYGVKD. This CDR3 has 14 amino acids. The trim removed 10 bases at V and 7 bases at J, leaving 12 bases unmatched. The CDR3 sequence is CATTTGTRGNEQFF. The DNA of the CDR3 is TGTGCCACAACGACCGGGACTAGGGGGAATGAGCAGTTCTTC.

This sequence joins TRBV29-1 and TRBJ2-3; 7 positions agree with TRBD2. With 4 bases clipped from V and 0 bases from J, the junction kept 7 bases outside the gene matches. This CDR3 spans 15 amino acids. Germline CDR1 reads SQVTM; CDR2 reads ANQGSEA. The CDR3 spells CSVVGASGSTDTQYF. CDR3 nucleotide sequence: TGCAGCGTTGTCGGGGCTAGCGGAAGCACAGATACGCAGTATTTT.